This note documents a single T cell receptor (beta chain) sequence. The specificity of this receptor is unknown. Within one base of it there is no much larger clone, and no base qualities were kept. The data are from a study of immune evolution from preneoplasia to lung adenocarcinoma (dated by TCRdb to the early 2020s). Describing the broader study: Immune contexture across lung adenocarcinoma precursors and invasive adenocarcinoma was profiled using immune gene expression, TCR sequencing and multiplex immunofluorescence. Resected precursor lesions (AAH, AIS, MIA) and invasive adenocarcinomas were compared against paired morphologically normal lung tissue. The sample size depended on which specimens were available, not on a prior power calculation. The immune data were integrated with whole exome sequencing and methylation data from the same cohort of nodules. A total of under 60 patients with pulmonary nodules who underwent surgical resection were included in the overall cohort. The TCR sequencing data were obtained from 51 patients. According to the study, 100 to 120 samples went through TCR sequencing. POLYSOLVER was used to infer class I HLA alleles from exome data, and LOHHLA was used to detect allele-specific HLA loss.

What the authors observed across the whole study: Normal lung showed the highest clonality, whereas later-stage lesions appeared to have higher T cell density and diversity but lower clonality. The highest top T cell clone frequencies were observed in normal lung, and a progressive decrease in top T cell clone frequencies appeared to occur from AAH through AIS, MIA and invasive adenocarcinoma. All patients were from Japan and China, so applicability to Western populations was uncertain. The findings were based on association rather than direct causation, and larger cohorts with long-term follow-up and longitudinal biopsies were deemed needed.

Patients underwent resection in Japan or China between about 2013 and 2017. The histologic diagnosis of each case was independently confirmed on H&E slides by two lung cancer pathologists. The AllPrep DNA/RNA FFPE Kit was used to isolate DNA from FFPE tissue. Taken from cysteine to phenylalanine, the CDR3 has 16 residues. Only CDR3 DNA remains: 48 bases, in frame from the first base. V lost 4 bases and J lost 3 bases, and the count of bases not matched to a germline gene is 8. Sequences SNHLY (CDR1) and FYNNEI (CDR2) are obtained from the germline V gene. TCR beta CDR3 regions were sequenced from DNA using the immunoSEQ hsTCRbeta Kit. Regarding the original processing steps: The ImmunoSEQ Analyzer was used to analyse the TCR sequencing data. T cell clonality was defined as 1 minus Pielou's evenness, as computed on productive rearrangements. The inverse Simpson index, applied to productive templates, was used to measure T cell diversity. T cell density was defined as TCR beta template counts normalized to usable DNA, with usable DNA estimated by amplification and sequencing of housekeeping genes. TCR metrics were compared across histologic stages using two-sided Kruskal-Wallis tests. In its TCRdb copy, this immuneACCESS table keeps in-frame sequences only and misses some clones. Where compared with another copy, unresolved V genes explain less than half of these, and the others have no known cause. V and J calls and clone size follow that table, whereas D and trimming were derived from the DNA. This sample gives about 4,000 clones in total; 81% of them show up just once. The ten biggest clones cover 8.5% to 10% of the sample.

This sequence originates from a person in their 70s with lung adenocarcinoma. Sequencing was done on a sample of FFPE adjacent normal lung tissue. This chain joins TRBV2 to TRBJ2-1; 8 nucleotides in the junction match TRBD2. The CDR3 sequence is CASSAGRAGGYNEQFF. The DNA sequence reads TGTGCCAGCAGTGCCGGTCGGGCGGGAGGCTACAATGAGCAGTTCTTC.